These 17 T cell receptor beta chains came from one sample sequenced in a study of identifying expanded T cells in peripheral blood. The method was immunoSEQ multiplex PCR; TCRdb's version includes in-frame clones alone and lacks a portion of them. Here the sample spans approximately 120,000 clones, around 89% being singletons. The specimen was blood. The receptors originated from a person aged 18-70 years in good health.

CDR3 residues: CAWSVSGGRFWEQYF. CDR3 sequence (DNA): TGTGCCTGGAGTGTATCGGGTGGCCGTTTTTGGGAGCAGTACTTC. The V gene is TRBV30, the J gene TRBJ2-7; no definite D call. The CDR3 runs to 15 residues. Germline CDR1 is GTSNPN and CDR2 is SVGIG (reference sequence). V was pared by 0 bases and J by 7 bases, with 19 bases between.

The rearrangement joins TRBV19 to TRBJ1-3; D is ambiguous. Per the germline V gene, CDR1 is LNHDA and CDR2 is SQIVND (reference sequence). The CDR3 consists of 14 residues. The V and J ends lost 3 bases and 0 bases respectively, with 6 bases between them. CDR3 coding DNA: TGTGCCAGTAGTATTAAGATCTCTGGAAACACCATATATTTT. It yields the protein CASSIKISGNTIYF.

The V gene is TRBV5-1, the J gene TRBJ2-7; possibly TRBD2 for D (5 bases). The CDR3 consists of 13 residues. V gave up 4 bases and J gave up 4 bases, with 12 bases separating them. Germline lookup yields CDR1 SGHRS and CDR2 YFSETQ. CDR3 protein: CASSPTGKYEQYF. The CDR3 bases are TGCGCCAGCAGCCCGACGGGGAAGTACGAGCAGTACTTC.

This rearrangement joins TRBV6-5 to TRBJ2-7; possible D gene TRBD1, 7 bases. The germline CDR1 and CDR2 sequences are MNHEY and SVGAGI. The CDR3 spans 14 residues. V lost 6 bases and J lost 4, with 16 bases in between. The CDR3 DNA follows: TGTGCCAGCAGCGAAAGGAGGGGGCGGTACGAGCAGTACTTC. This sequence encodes CASSERRGRYEQYF.

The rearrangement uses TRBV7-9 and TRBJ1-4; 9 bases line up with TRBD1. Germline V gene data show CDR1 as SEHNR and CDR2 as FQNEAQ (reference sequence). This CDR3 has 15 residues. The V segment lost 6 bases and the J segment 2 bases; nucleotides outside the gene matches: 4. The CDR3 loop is CASSRQGGTNEKLFF. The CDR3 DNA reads TGTGCCAGCAGTAGACAGGGGGGGACTAATGAAAAACTGTTTTTT.

Here the CDR3 DNA reads TGTGCTAGTGGTTTGGTATGGGAGGGTGAGCAGTTCTTC. This gives the protein CASGLVWEGEQFF. This rearrangement joins TRBV12-5 to TRBJ2-1, with 7 bases aligning to TRBD2. Germline CDR1 LGHNT, CDR2 FRNRAP. The V and J ends lost 0 bases and 9 bases, in that order; junction bases with no gene match: 2. There are 13 residues in the CDR3.

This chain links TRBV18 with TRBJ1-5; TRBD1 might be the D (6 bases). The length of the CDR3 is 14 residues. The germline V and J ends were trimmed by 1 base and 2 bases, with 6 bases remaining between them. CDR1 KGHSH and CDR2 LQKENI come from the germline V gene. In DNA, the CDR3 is TGTGCCAGCTCACCACAGGGGGGCAATCAGCCCCAGCATTTT. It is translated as CASSPQGGNQPQHF.

The CDR3 region is CASSVRDRAHNEQFF. DNA for the CDR3: TGTGCCAGCAGCGTCCGGGACAGGGCCCACAATGAGCAGTTCTTC. The gene calls are TRBV2 and TRBJ2-1, with 9 bases lining up with TRBD1. Per germline, CDR1 SNHLY and CDR2 FYNNEI. The CDR3 length is 15 residues. J gave up 5 bases and V 6 bases, and 8 bases lay outside the gene matches. Filled out from reference TRBV2 and TRBJ2-1, the complete variable domain reads EPEVTQTPSHQVTQMGQEVILRCVPISNHLYFYWYRQILGQKVEFLVSFYNNEISEKSEIFDDQFSVERPDGSNFTLKIRSTKLEDSAMYFCASSVRDRAHNEQFFGPGTRLTVL.

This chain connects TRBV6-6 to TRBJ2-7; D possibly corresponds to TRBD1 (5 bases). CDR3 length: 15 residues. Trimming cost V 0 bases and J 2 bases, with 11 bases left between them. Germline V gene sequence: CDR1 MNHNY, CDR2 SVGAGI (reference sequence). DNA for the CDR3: TGTGCCAGCAGTTACTCAGGCAGGGATACCTACGAGCAGTACTTC. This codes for CASSYSGRDTYEQYF.

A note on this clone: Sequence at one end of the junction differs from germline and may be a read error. The CDR3 DNA reads as TGTGCCAGCAGCTTAACTCAGGGTTACGGGCAGTACTTC. As protein: CASSLTQGYGQYF. The rearrangement joins TRBV5-5 to TRBJ2-7; TRBD1 might be the D (5 bases). The CDR3 loop spans 13 amino acids. Germline V lookup: CDR1 SGHKS, CDR2 YYEKEE (reference sequence).

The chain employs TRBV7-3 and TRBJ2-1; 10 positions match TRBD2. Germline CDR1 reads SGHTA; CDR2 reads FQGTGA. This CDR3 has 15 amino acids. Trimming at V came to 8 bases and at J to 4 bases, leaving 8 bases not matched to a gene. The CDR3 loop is CASGRAGGGYNEQFF. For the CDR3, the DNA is TGTGCCAGCGGTCGAGCGGGAGGGGGATACAATGAGCAGTTCTTC.

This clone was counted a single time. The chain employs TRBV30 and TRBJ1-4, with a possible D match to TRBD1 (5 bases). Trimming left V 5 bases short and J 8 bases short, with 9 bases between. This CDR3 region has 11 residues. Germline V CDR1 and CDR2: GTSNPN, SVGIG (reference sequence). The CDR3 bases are TGTGCCTGGGGACAAGAGGAAAAACTGTTTTTT. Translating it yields CAWGQEEKLFF. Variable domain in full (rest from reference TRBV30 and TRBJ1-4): SQTIHQWPATLVQPVGSPLSLECTVEGTSNPNLYWYRQAAGRGLQLLFYSVGIGQISSEVPQNLSASRPQDRQFILSSKKLLLSDSGFYLCAWGQEEKLFFGSGTQLSVL.

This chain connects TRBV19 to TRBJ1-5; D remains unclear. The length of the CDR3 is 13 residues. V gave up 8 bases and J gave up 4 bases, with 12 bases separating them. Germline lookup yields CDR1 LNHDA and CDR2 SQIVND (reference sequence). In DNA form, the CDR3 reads TGTGCCAGTGTCTTCGAAGGTAATCAGCCCCAGCATTTT. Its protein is CASVFEGNQPQHF.

The CDR3 here is CASSQEVSQVREQYF. The CDR3, as DNA: TGCGCCAGCAGCCAGGAGGTGAGCCAGGTGCGGGAGCAGTACTTC. The rearrangement uses TRBV4-1 and TRBJ2-7, with D maybe TRBD2 (5 bases). The CDR3 runs 15 residues. Germline V lookup: CDR1 MGHRA, CDR2 YSYEKL. Between the trimmed V and J ends, which lost 3 bases and 7 bases, there was a span of 19 bases.

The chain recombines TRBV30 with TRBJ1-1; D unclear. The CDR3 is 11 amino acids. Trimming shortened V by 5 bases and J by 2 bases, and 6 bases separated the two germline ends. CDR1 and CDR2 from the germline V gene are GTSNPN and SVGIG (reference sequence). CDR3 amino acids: CAWRFNTEAFF. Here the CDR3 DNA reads TGTGCCTGGCGGTTTAACACTGAAGCTTTCTTT.

CDR3 DNA sequence: TGTGCCAGCAGCAAGACAGGACCTAACTATGGCTACACCTTC. This codes for CASSKTGPNYGYTF. This chain connects TRBV9 to TRBJ1-2, with D maybe TRBD1 (6 bases). Germline CDR1 SGDLS, CDR2 YYNGEE. The V end was cut by 4 bases, the J end by 0 bases, with 10 bases between. This CDR3 comprises 14 residues.

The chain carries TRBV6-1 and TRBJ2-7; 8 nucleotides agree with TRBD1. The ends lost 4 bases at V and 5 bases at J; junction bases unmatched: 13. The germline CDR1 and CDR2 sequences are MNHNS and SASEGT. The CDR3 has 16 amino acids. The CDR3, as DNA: TGTGCCAGCAGTGGGAAGACAGGGGTCGGATCCCACGAGCAGTACTTC. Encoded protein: CASSGKTGVGSHEQYF.